This is a list of T cell receptor beta chains from one sample in a study of high-grade serous ovarian cancer treatment subgroups. Sequenced by immunoSEQ multiplex PCR; TCRdb stores in-frame clones only, minus some. The repertoire holds around 27,000 clones, with around 80% as singletons. Material: tumor tissue. These receptors came from a human donor with high-grade serous ovarian cancer. Both conserved end residues are part of each CDR3. The D gene is left open where the match is weak. Size is omitted from some rows. Given values are once, few, many or a class for expanded clones.

clone size: once; CDR3 length: 15; D gene: .; J gene: TRBJ1-1; V gene: TRBV28; CDR3 DNA: TGTGCCAGCAGTTTATCGGGCAGGGGCGCAACTGAAGCTTTCTTT; CDR3 protein: CASSLSGRGATEAFF
clone size: .; CDR3 length: 15; D gene: .; J gene: TRBJ2-3; V gene: TRBV30; CDR3 DNA: TGTGCCTGGAGTGTACGTATAACAGATACAGATACGCAGTATTTT; CDR3 protein: CAWSVRITDTDTQYF
clone size: .; CDR3 length: 14; D gene: .; J gene: TRBJ1-2; V gene: TRBV9; CDR3 DNA: TGTGCCAGCAGCGTAGCGGCGGAAAACTATGGCTACACCTTC; CDR3 protein: CASSVAAENYGYTF
clone size: .; CDR3 length: 12; D gene: TRBD2; J gene: TRBJ2-7; V gene: TRBV7-2; CDR3 DNA: TGTGCCAGCAGCTTAAGCGGGAGCTGGCAGTACTTC; CDR3 protein: CASSLSGSWQYF
clone size: once; CDR3 length: 13; D gene: TRBD1; J gene: TRBJ2-1; V gene: TRBV10-3; CDR3 DNA: TGTGCCATCAGGGACAGGGGGTACAATGAGCAGTTCTTC; CDR3 protein: CAIRDRGYNEQFF
clone size: .; CDR3 length: 14; D gene: .; J gene: TRBJ2-4; V gene: TRBV6-5; CDR3 DNA: TGTGCCAGCAAAGAAAGGGGTGGGAAAAACATTCAGTACTTC; CDR3 protein: CASKERGGKNIQYF
clone size: .; CDR3 length: 15; D gene: TRBD1; J gene: TRBJ1-6; V gene: TRBV6-6; CDR3 DNA: TGTGCCAGCAGTTCCCCCCAGGGGGCGGGTTCACCCCTCCACTTT; CDR3 protein: CASSSPQGAGSPLHF
clone size: .; CDR3 length: 15; D gene: .; J gene: TRBJ1-4; V gene: TRBV19; CDR3 DNA: TGTGCCAGTAGTACCAGTGCGGGGGCGCGCGAAAAACTGTTTTTT; CDR3 protein: CASSTSAGAREKLFF
clone size: .; CDR3 length: 11; D gene: .; J gene: TRBJ2-7; V gene: TRBV18; CDR3 DNA: TGTGCCAGCTCAAATAACTACGAGCAGTACTTC; CDR3 protein: CASSNNYEQYF
clone size: .; CDR3 length: 16; D gene: TRBD2; J gene: TRBJ2-2; V gene: TRBV30; CDR3 DNA: TGTGCCTGCCCCCTTACAGCGGGAGGGCCCACCGGGGAGCTGTTTTTT; CDR3 protein: CACPLTAGGPTGELFF
clone size: .; CDR3 length: 14; D gene: .; J gene: TRBJ1-4; V gene: TRBV7-9; CDR3 DNA: TGTGCCAGCAGCTTTTTCCAGAATAATGAAAAACTGTTTTTT; CDR3 protein: CASSFFQNNEKLFF
clone size: .; CDR3 length: 14; D gene: .; J gene: TRBJ2-5; V gene: TRBV6-1; CDR3 DNA: TGTGCCAGCAGTGAAATTGGTAGAGAAGAGACCCAGTACTTC; CDR3 protein: CASSEIGREETQYF
clone size: .; CDR3 length: 14; D gene: TRBD1; J gene: TRBJ1-2; V gene: TRBV5-1; CDR3 DNA: TGCGCCAGCAGCCCGACAGGGACTCCCTATGGCTACACCTTC; CDR3 protein: CASSPTGTPYGYTF
clone size: .; CDR3 length: 15; D gene: .; J gene: TRBJ2-1; V gene: TRBV6-1; CDR3 DNA: TGTGCCAGCAGTGAAAGGAGGACAAGGGGAGGTGAGCAGTTCTTC; CDR3 protein: CASSERRTRGGEQFF